This TCR beta chain is from a study of cytomegalovirus exposure and HLA in healthy donors. A note on this clone: The antigen is not known.

Study findings and constraints: The authors listed over 150 TCR beta chains as cytomegalovirus-associated.

It was with 60 Vbeta and 13 Jbeta primers that the PCR ran. TCRdb's copy holds only in-frame clones and misses some; the assay was immunoSEQ multiplex PCR. The sample shows approximately 130,000 clones, roughly 80% of them seen only once. The source material was PBMCs. The origin of this receptor is a girl aged 2-10 years in good health and CMV-seronegative.

The CDR3 DNA sequence: TGTGCCAGCAGCGCCTGGGGACAGGGGAATGAAAAACTGTTTTTT. This encodes CASSAWGQGNEKLFF. The J gene is TRBJ1-4, the V gene TRBV13; 10 bases fit TRBD1. The CDR3 covers 15 residues. Per the germline V gene, CDR1 is PRHDT and CDR2 is FYEKMQ (reference sequence). After removal of 5 bases from V and 5 bases from J, the junction contained 5 bases not matched to a gene. The entire variable domain, with the rest obtained from reference TRBV13 and TRBJ1-4, is as follows: AAGVIQSPRHLIKEKRETATLKCYPIPRHDTVYWYQQGPGQDPQFLISFYEKMQSDKGSIPDRFSAQQFSDYHSELNMSSLELGDSALYFCASSAWGQGNEKLFFGSGTQLSVL.